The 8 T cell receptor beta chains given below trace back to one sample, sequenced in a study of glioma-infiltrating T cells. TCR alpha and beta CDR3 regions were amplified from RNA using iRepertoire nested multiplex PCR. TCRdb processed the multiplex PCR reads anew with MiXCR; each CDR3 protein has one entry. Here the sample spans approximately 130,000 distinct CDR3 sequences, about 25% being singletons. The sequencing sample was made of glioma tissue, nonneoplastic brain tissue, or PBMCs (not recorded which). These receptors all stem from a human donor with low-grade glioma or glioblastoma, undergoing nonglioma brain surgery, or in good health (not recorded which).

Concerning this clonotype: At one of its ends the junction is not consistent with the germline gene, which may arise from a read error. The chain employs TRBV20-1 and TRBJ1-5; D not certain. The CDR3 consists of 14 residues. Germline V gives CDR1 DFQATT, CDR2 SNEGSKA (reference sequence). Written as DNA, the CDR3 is TGCAGTGCTAATCCGACGGGTAGCAATCAGCCCCAGCCTTTT. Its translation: CSANPTGSNQPQPF.

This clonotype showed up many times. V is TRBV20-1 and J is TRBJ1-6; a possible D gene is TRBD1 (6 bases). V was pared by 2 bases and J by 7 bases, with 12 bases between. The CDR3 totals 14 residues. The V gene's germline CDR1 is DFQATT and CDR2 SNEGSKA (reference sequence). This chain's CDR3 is CSARKGHGNSPLHF. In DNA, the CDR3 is TGCAGTGCTAGAAAGGGACATGGCAATTCACCCCTCCACTTT.

The CDR3: CASSRTGGKGANVLTF. The CDR3 DNA sequence: TGTGCCAGCAGCCGGACAGGGGGCAAAGGGGCCAACGTCCTGACTTTC. This chain connects TRBV3-1 to TRBJ2-6; 11 bases are shared with TRBD1. Germline CDR1 and CDR2: LGHDT and YNNKEL (reference sequence). The V and J ends lost 4 bases and 4 bases, in that order; junction bases with no gene match: 3. The CDR3 covers 16 residues.

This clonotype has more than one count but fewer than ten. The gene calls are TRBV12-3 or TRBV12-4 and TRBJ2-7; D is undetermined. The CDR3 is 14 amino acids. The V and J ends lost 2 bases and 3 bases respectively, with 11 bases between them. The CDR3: CASSLSFGNYEQYV. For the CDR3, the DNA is TGTGCCAGCAGTTTAAGTTTCGGAAACTACGAGCAGTACGTC.

For the CDR3, the DNA is TGCGCCAGCAGTATCGGGCAGGGATCCTATGGCTACACCTTC. Translated: CASSIGQGSYGYTF. This chain connects TRBV5-1 to TRBJ1-2; a weak D match, TRBD1 (5 bases). Trimming stripped 5 bases from V and 4 bases from J, with 15 bases between. This CDR3 is built from 14 residues. CDR1 and CDR2 (germline): SGHRS, YFSETQ.

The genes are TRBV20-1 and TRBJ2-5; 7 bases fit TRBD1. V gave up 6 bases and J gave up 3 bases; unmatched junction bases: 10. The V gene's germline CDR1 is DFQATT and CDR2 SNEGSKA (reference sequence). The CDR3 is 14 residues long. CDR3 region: CSAAPTGWKETQYF. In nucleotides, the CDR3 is TGCAGTGCAGCCCCGACAGGGTGGAAAGAGACCCAGTACTTC.

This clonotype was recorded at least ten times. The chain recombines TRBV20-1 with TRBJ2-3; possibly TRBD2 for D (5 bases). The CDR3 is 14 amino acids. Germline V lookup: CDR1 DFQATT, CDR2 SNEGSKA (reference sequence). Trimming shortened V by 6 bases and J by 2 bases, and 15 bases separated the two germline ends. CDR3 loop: CSAQGASPTDTQYF. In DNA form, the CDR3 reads TGCAGTGCCCAAGGTGCTAGCCCCACAGATACGCAGTATTTT.

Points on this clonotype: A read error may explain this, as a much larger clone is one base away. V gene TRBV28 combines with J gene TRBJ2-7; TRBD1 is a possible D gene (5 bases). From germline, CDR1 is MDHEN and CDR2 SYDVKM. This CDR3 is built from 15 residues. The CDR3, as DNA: TGTGCCGGGTTGCAGGTGCAGGGTGAAACCTACGAGCAGTGCGTC. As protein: CAGLQVQGETYEQCV.